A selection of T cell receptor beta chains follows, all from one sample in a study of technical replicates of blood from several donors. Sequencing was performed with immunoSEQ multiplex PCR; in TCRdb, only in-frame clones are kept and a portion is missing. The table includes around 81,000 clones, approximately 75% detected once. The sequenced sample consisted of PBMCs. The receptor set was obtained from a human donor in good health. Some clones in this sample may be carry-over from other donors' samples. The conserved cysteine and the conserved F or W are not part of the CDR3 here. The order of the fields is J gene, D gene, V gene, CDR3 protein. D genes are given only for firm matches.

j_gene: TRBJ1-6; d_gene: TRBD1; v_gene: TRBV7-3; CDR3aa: ASRQRQGKASPLH
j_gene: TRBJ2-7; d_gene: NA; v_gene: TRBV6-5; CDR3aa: ASSYGRTSYEQY
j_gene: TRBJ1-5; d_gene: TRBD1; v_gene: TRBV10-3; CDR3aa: AISQGARNQPQH
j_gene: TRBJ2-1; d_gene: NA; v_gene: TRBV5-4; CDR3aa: ASSQTGTPGDEQF
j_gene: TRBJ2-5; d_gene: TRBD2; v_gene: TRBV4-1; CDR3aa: ASSLIAPGLRLETQY
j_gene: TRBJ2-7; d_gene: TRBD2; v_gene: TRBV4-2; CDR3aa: ASSQGGSGGPYEQY
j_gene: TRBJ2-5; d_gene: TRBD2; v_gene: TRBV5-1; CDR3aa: ASKPGLASGGQTQY
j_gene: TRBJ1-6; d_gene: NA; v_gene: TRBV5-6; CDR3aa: ASSLSRDSPLH
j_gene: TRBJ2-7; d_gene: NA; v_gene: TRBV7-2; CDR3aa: ASSLDTSASYEQY
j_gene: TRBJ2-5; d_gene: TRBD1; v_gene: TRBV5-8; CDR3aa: ASSSGQGANQY
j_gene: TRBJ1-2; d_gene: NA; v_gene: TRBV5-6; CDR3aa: ASSPYDIYGSYT
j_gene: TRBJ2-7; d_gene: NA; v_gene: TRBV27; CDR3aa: ASSFDSYEQY
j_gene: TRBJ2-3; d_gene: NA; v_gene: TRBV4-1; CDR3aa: ASSQVSGSTDTQY
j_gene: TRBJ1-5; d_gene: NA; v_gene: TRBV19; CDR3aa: ASSIERGMQPQH
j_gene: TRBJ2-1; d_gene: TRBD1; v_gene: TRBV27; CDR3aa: ASSLGQGSYNEQF
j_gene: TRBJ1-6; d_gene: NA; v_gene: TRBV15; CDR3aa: ATSRDEQGSPLH
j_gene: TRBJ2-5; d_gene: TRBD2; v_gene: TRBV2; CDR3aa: ASQLRTSGGETQY
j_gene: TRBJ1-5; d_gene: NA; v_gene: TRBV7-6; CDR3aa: ASSLDGDSNQPQH
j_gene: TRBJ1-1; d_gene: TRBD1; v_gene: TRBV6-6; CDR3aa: ASSPRTGLAPF
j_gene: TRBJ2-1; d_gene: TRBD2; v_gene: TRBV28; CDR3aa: ASSFELAGGPGRNEQF
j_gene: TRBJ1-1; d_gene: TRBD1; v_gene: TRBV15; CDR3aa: ATSRDMRGHSEAF
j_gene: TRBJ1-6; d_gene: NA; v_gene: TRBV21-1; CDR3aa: ASSKETGRDHSPLH
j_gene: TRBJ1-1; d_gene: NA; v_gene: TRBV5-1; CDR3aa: ASSLDGLLNTEAF
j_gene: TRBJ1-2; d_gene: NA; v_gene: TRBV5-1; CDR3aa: ASSLLRGTDGYT
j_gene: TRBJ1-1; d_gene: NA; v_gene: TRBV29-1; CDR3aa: SFSSASGTEAF
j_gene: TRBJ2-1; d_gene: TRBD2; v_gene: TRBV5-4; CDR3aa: ASSLDSGGGRNEQF
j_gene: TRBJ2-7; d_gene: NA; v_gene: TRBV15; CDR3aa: ATMSTTGYEQY
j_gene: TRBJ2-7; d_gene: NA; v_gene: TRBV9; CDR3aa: ASSVSLPQGGSYEQY
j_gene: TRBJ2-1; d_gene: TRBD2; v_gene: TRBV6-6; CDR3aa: ASSPGTSGKGEQF
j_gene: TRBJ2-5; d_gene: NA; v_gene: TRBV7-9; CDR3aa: ASSGQNQETQY
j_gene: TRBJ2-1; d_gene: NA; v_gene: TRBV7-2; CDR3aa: ASSLEGSGQSSYNEQF
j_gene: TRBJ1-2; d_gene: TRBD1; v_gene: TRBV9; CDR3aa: ASSPTGGPAYGYT
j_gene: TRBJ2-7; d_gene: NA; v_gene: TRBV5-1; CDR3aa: ASSFRWSEYEQY
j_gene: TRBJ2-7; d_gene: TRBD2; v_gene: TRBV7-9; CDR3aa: ASSAQAGASYEQY
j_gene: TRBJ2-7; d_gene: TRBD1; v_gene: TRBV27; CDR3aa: ASSRQPGGLSEQY
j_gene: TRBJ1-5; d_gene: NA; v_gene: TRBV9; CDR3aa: ASSASGGGNQPQH
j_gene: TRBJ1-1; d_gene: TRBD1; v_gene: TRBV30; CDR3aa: AWGLGTGTRKAF
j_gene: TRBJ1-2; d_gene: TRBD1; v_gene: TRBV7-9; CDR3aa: ASSAYRGREVDYT
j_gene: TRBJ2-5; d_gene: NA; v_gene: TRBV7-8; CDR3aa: ASSRGTAQETQY
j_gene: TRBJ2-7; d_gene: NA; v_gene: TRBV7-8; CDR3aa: ASSSPSYEQY
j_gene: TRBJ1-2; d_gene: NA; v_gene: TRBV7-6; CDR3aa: ASSSLDSRGYT
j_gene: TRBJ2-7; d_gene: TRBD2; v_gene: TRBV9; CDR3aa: ASSARAGGGPIEQY